This paragraph reports one TCR beta chain. Antigen unknown. Trimming took 3 bases from V and 9 from J; bases not matched to a gene: 5. Germline V CDR1 and CDR2: KGHDR, SFDVKD. This CDR3 has 15 amino acids. This sample was included in a study of blood T cells in healthy people across ages. Across the whole study: In model experiments, template switching was able to capture about one barcoded beta molecule for every two T cells that were present. Study-wide results and caveats: Older age went with lower TCR beta diversity per million T cells, in a roughly linear way. Among long-lived donors, naive CD4+ cells were more numerous and diversity higher than in aged donors. The percentage of naive T cells correlated strongly with TCR beta diversity.

Alongside a J-beta primer mix, a sample-barcoded 5' primer served in a second PCR lasting about 6 to 12 cycles. MiXCR was run by TCRdb on the 5' RACE reads, yielding one entry per CDR3 protein. Among approximately 1.5 million distinct CDR3 sequences listed, 30% to 35% were seen once. The sequence came from a woman aged 30 to 39 in good health. What was sequenced was blood. This chain joins TRBV24-1 and TRBJ2-1, with 12 bases fitting TRBD1. The CDR3 reads CATSDPRGQGAEQFF. The CDR3 DNA reads as TGTGCCACCAGTGATCCCCGGGGACAGGGGGCTGAGCAGTTCTTC.